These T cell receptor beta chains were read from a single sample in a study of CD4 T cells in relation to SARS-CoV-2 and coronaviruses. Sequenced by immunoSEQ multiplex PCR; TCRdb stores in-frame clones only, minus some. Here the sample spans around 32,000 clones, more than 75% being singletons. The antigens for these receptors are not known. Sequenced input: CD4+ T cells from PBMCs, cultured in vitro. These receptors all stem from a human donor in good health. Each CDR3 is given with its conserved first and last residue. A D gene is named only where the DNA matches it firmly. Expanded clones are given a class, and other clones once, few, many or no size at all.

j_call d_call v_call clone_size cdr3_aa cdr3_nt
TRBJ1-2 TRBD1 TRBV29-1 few CSAGRTGEGYTF TGCAGCGCCGGACGGACAGGGGAGGGCTACACCTTC
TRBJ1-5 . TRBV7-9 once CASSLGQVGQPQHF TGTGCCAGCAGCTTAGGACAGGTGGGGCAGCCCCAGCATTTT
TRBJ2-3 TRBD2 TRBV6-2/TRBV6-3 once CASSYDRGGTDTQYF TGTGCCAGCAGTTACGACCGGGGGGGCACAGATACGCAGTATTTT
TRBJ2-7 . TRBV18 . CASSPDSWVSNEQYF TGTGCCAGCTCACCCGACAGTTGGGTCTCAAACGAGCAGTACTTC
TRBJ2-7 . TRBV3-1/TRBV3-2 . CASSREGEQYF TGTGCCAGCAGTAGAGAGGGGGAGCAGTACTTC
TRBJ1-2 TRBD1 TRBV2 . CASTPGTGGGYTF TGTGCCAGCACCCCGGGGACAGGGGGCGGCTACACCTTC
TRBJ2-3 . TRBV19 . CASSIDLGDLRRSTDTQYF TGTGCCAGTAGTATAGATCTTGGAGACCTAAGGAGGAGCACAGATACGCAGTATTTT
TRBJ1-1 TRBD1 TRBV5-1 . CASSLESGQGLEAFF TGCGCCAGCAGCCTGGAGTCCGGACAGGGTTTGGAGGCTTTCTTT
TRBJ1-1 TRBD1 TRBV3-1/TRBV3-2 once CASSQRQGRDTEAFF TGTGCCAGCAGCCAACGACAGGGGAGGGACACTGAAGCTTTCTTT
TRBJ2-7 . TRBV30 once CAWSLGRALEQYF TGTGCCTGGAGTCTAGGAAGGGCTCTCGAGCAGTACTTC
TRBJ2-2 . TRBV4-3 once CASSRNINTGELFF TGCGCCAGCAGCCGCAACATCAACACCGGGGAGCTGTTTTTT
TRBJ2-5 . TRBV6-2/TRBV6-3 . CASSYGREETQYF TGTGCCAGCAGTTACGGGAGAGAAGAGACCCAGTACTTC
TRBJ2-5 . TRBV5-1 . CASSLAQGGGFETQYF TGCGCCAGCAGCTTGGCCCAGGGAGGCGGGTTTGAGACCCAGTACTTC
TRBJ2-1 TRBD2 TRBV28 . CASSRWAGAGNEQFF TGTGCCAGCAGCCGATGGGCGGGAGCGGGAAATGAGCAGTTCTTC